Described below is a single T cell receptor beta chain sequence and its context. Its target antigen remains unknown. The record has no base qualities; no much larger clone is one base away. In the prospective study, participants were about 18 to 90 years old, resided in approximately 25 geographic areas of the United States, and were enrolled through a virtual design. To assign participants to cohorts, the prospective study relied on clinical history that participants themselves reported in a screening survey and a study questionnaire. Each participant in the prospective study had whole blood, serum and a nasopharyngeal or oropharyngeal swab collected by mobile phlebotomists. Participants in the prospective study had the option to provide additional blood draws and questionnaires over an approximately 2-month period. Before DNA extraction, blood samples from the prospective study were shipped at room temperature or frozen.

This sample was included in a study of blood T cell repertoires in COVID-19 (dated by TCRdb to about 2020). A note on the overall study: Recovered participants in ImmuneRACE Cohort 3 were defined as having two consecutive negative NP/OP PCR tests, clearance from a healthcare professional, or resolution of symptoms. Sample metadata almost always included a de-identified subject ID, COVID-19 status, age in years and sex. A freely available public database, intended as a resource for researchers studying the immune response to SARS-CoV-2, is where the repertoires were released. Samples covering the acute and convalescent phases of COVID-19 were provided by collaborators in the United States, Italy and Spain. The samples were drawn from the first 160 participants of the ongoing ImmuneRACE study and from some 1,300 subjects provided by 6 global collaborators. HLA class I and class II types, where available, came from metadata supplied by the sample provider rather than from assay-based typing. The prospective study material was composed of cDNA or gDNA derived from T cells, B-cell-depleted T cells, or PBMCs. Subjects who had been exposed to COVID-19, were actively infected with it, or had recovered from it provided the deeply sampled blood TCRbeta repertoires that made up the dataset.

The CDR1 and CDR2 encoded by the germline V gene are MDHEN and SYDVKM. Cut back by 6 bases and 5 bases, the V and J ends lie 19 bases apart. Including the terminal cysteine and phenylalanine, the CDR3 comprises 15 residues. Just CDR3 DNA is preserved here, 45 bases in frame from base 1. Overall study results and their limits: The amount of clinical and demographic metadata varied by source and participant and was provided uncurated.

The immunoSEQ Assay, a bias-controlled multiplex PCR, was used to amplify TCRbeta CDR3 regions from genomic DNA. Concerning the study's data processing: Nucleated cell counts per sample were estimated from amplification of reference gene primers within the assay. Sequence reads were collapsed and filtered to measure the absolute abundance of every unique TCRbeta CDR3 rearrangement. For each sample, productive Simpson clonality was calculated as the square root of Simpson's diversity index over productive rearrangements. TCRdb carries this immuneACCESS record with in-frame sequences only. Its versions omit some clonotypes, under half of them owing to an unresolved V gene in the studies checked, with the rest unexplained. V and J calls and clone size follow that table, whereas D and trimming were derived from the DNA. This sample comprises some 180,000 clones, around 79% of them detected only once. In total, the top ten clones hold roughly 19% of the sample.

The clonotype was recovered from a woman aged 65 to 85 in a cohort exposed to, infected with or recovered from COVID-19 (not recorded which). The sequencing sample was made of PBMCs or T cells enriched from blood (not recorded which). The rearranged chain carries TRBV28 and TRBJ1-2; the D segment could be TRBD1, given 6 matching bases. The nucleotides are TGTGCCAGCAGATCAGGGGATTTAACAGGGTATGGCTACACCTTC. This encodes CASRSGDLTGYGYTF.